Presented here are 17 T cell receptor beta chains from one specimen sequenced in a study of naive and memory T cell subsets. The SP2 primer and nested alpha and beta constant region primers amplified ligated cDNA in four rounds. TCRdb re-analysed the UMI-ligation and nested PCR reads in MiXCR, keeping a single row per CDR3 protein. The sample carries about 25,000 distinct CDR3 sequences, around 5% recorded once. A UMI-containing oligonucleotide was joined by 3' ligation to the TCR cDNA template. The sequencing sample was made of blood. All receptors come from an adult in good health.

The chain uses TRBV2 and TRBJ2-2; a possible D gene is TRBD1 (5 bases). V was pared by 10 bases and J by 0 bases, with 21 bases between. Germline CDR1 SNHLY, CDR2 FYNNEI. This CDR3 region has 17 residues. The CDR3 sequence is CAILVVLGQSNTGELFF. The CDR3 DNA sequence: TGTGCCATCCTGGTCGTGTTGGGGCAGTCGAACACCGGGGAGCTGTTTTTT.

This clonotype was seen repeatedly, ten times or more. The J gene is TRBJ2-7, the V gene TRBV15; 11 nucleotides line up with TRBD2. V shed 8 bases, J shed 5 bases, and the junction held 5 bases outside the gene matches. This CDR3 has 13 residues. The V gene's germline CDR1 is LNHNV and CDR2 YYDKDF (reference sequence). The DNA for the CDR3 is TGTGCCACCGGAGTTAGCGGGAGGGACGAGCAGTACTTC. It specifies CATGVSGRDEQYF.

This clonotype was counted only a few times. The CDR3 sequence: CSARAVGEGLMGEQFF. The CDR3 DNA is TGCAGTGCTAGAGCCGTGGGGGAGGGCCTAATGGGGGAGCAGTTCTTC. The V gene is TRBV20-1, the J gene TRBJ2-1; 7 bases align to TRBD2. Trimming cost V 1 base and J 10 bases; bases outside gene matches: 16. The CDR3 runs to 16 residues. Germline V gene data show CDR1 as DFQATT and CDR2 as SNEGSKA (reference sequence).

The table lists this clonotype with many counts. The chain's CDR3 is CASSRGLAGGTGELFF. In nucleotides, the CDR3 is TGTGCCAGCAGCCGGGGACTAGCGGGAGGCACCGGGGAGCTGTTTTTT. J is TRBJ2-2 and V is TRBV3-1, with TRBD2 identical over 15 bases. The germline gives CDR1 LGHDT, CDR2 YNNKEL (reference sequence). CDR3 length equals 16 residues. V shed 4 bases, J shed 4 bases, and the junction held 1 base outside the gene matches.

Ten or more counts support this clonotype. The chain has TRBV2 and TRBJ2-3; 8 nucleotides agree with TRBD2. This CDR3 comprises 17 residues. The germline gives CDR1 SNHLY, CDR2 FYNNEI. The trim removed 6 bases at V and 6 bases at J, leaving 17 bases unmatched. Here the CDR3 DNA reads TGTGCCAGCAGCGCTAAGGGCGGGAGGCGTCCCGCGGATACGCAGTATTTT. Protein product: CASSAKGGRRPADTQYF.

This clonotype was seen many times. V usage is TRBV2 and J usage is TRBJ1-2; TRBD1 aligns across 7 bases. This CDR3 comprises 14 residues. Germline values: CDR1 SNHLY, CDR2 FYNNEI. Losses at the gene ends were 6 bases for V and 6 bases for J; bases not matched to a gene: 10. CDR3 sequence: CASSIDRDWDGYTF. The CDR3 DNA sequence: TGTGCCAGCAGCATTGACAGGGACTGGGATGGCTACACCTTC.

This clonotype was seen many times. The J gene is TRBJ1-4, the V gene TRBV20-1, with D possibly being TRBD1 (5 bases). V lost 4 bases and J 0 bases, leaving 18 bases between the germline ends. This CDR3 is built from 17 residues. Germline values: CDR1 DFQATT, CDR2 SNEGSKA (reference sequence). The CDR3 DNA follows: TGCAGTGCTAACGGGGCAGGGCGACCTGCAACTAATGAAAAACTGTTTTTT. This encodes CSANGAGRPATNEKLFF.

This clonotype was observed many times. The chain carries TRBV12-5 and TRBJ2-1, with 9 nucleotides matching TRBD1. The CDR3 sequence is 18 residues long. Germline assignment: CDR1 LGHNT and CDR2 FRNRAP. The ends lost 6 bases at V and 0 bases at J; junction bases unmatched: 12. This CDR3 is CASGWDRAFNSSYNEQFF. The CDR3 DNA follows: TGTGCTAGTGGCTGGGACAGGGCGTTTAATAGCTCCTACAATGAGCAGTTCTTC.

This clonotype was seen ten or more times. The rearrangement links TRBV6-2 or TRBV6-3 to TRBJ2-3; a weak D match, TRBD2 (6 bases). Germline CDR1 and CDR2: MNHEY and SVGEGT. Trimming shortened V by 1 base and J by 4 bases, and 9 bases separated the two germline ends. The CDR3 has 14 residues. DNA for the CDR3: TGTGCCAGCAGTTACTGGGCGGGATCAGATACGCAGTATTTT. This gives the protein CASSYWAGSDTQYF.

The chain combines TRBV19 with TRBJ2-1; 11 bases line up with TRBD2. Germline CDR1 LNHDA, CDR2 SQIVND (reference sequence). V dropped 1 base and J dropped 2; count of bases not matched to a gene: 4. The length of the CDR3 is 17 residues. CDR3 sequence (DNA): TGTGCCAGTAGTATAGGGCCGGGACTAGCGGCCTACAATGAGCAGTTCTTC. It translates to CASSIGPGLAAYNEQFF.

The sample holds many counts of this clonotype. Here the CDR3 DNA reads TGCGCCAGCCGACCTTCGATTAGGGACTTCTTATTTTATGGCTACACCTTC. Its protein is CASRPSIRDFLFYGYTF. This chain connects TRBV5-1 to TRBJ1-2; D is possibly TRBD1 (5 bases). CDR1 is SGHRS, CDR2 YFSETQ, per germline. The CDR3 has 17 amino acids. The ends were cut back, 7 bases at V and 5 bases at J, with 27 bases in the middle.

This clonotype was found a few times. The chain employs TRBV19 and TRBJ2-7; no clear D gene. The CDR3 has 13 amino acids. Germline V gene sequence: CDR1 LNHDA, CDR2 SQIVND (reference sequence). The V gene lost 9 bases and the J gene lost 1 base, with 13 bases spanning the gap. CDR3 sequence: CASSSSPSYEQYF. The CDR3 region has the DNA TGTGCCAGCTCTTCCTCTCCATCCTACGAGCAGTACTTC. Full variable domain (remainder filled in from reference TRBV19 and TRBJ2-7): DGGITQSPKYLFRKEGQNVTLSCEQNLNHDAMYWYRQDPGQGLRLIYYSQIVNDFQKGDIAEGYSVSREKKESFPLTVTSAQKNPTAFYLCASSSSPSYEQYFGPGTRLTVT.

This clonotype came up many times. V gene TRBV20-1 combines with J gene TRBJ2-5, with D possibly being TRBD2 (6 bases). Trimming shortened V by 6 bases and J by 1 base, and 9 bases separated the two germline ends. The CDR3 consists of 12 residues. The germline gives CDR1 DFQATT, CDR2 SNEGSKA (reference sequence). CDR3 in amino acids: CSAGDFQETQYF. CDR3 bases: TGCAGTGCCGGGGACTTCCAAGAGACCCAGTACTTC.

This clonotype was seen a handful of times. In nucleotides, the CDR3 is TGCAGTGCCCCCATATTTAGCGGGAGTGAGCAGTTCTTC. This sequence encodes CSAPIFSGSEQFF. The genes are TRBV20-1 and TRBJ2-1, with TRBD2 matching 9 bases. The CDR3 runs to 13 residues. Germline loops: CDR1 DFQATT, CDR2 SNEGSKA (reference sequence). Trimming took 6 bases from V and 9 from J; bases not matched to a gene: 9.

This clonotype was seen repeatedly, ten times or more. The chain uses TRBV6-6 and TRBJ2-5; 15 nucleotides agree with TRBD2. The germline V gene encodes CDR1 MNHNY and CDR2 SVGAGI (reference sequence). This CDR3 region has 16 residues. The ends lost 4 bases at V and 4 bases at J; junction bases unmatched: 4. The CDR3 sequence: CASSSSGLAGGETQYF. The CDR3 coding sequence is TGTGCCAGCAGTTCCTCGGGACTAGCGGGAGGAGAGACCCAGTACTTC.

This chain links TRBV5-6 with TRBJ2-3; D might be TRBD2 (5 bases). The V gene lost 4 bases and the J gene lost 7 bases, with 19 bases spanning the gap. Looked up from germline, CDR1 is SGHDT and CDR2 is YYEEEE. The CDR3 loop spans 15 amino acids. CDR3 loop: CASSPPSGLAHTQYF. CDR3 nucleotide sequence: TGTGCCAGCAGCCCCCCGAGTGGGCTAGCCCATACGCAGTATTTT.

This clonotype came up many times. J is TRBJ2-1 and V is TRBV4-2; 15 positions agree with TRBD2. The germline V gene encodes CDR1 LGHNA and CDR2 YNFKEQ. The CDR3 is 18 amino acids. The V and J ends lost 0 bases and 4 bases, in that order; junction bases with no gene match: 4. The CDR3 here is CASSQDPGLAGGYNEQFF. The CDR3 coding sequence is TGTGCCAGCAGCCAAGATCCGGGACTAGCGGGAGGTTACAATGAGCAGTTCTTC.